The clone carrying this TCR beta chain was detected many times. The antigen is undetermined. This sample is drawn from a study of T cells in Graves' hyperthyroidism and ophthalmopathy. Findings and caveats of the study: Ophthalmopathy, as predicted by the model, came a median 6.5 months after the prediction.

The CDR3 loop spans 15 amino acids. Trimming cost V 6 bases and J 1 base, with 12 bases left between them. Germline V gene lookup returns CDR1 LGHDT and CDR2 YNNKEL (reference sequence). TCR beta CDR3 regions were amplified from RNA transcripts. The HTBI set primed first-round TCR CDR3 RT-PCR. From the multiplex PCR reads, TCRdb called clonotypes with MiXCR, one entry per CDR3 protein. The sample yields around 620,000 distinct CDR3 sequences, 14% seen once. Any patient presenting with uncontrolled infection, other autoimmune disease, pregnancy or lactation was left out. Clinical symptoms, serum thyroxine and TRAb, thyroid ultrasound and orbital computed tomography were used for the diagnoses.

The chain uses TRBV3-1 and TRBJ2-2; maybe TRBD1 (5 bases). Sequenced: blood. The TCR originated in a woman between 18 and 29 years old with Graves' ophthalmopathy. The CDR3 loop is CASRQIGVNTGELFF. CDR3 nucleotides: TGTGCCAGCAGGCAGATAGGGGTGAACACCGGGGAGCTGTTTTTT.